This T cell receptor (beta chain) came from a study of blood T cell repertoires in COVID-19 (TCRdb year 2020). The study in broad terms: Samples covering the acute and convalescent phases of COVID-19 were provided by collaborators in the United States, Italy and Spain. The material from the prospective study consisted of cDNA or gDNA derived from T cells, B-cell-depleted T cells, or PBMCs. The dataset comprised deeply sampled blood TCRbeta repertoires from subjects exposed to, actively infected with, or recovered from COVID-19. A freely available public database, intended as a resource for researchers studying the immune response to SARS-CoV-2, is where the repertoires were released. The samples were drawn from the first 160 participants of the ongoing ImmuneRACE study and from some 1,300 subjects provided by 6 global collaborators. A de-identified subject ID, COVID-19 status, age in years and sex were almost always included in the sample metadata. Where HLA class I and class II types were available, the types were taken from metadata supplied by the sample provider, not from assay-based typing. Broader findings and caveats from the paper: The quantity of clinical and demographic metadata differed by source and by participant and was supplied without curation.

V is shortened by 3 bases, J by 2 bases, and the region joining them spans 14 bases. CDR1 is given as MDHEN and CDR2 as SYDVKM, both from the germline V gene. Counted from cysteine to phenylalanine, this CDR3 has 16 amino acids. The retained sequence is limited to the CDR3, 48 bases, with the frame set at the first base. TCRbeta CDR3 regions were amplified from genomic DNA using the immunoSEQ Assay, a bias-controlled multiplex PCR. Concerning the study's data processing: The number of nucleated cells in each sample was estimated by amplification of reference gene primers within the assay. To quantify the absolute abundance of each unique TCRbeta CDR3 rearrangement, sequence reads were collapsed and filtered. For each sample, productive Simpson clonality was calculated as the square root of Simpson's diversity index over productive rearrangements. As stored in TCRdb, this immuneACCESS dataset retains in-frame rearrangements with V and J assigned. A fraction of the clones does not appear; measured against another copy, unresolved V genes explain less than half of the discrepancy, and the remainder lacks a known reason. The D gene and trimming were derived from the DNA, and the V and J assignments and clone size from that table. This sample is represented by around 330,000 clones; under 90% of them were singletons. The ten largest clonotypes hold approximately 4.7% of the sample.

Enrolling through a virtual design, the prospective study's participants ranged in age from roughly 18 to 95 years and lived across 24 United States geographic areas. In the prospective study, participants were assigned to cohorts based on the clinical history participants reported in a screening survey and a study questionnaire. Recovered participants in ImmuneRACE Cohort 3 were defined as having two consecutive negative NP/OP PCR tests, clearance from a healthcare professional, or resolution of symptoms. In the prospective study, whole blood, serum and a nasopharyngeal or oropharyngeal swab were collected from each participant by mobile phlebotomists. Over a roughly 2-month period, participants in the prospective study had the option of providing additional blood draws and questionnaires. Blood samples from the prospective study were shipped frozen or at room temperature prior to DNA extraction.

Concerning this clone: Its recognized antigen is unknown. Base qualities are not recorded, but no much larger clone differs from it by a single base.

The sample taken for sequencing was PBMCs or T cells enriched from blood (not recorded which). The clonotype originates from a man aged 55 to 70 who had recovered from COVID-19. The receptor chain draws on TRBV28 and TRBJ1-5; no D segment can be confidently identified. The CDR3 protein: CASSFVRGKGNQPQHF. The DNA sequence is TGTGCCAGCAGTTTTGTACGAGGGAAGGGCAATCAGCCCCAGCATTTT.